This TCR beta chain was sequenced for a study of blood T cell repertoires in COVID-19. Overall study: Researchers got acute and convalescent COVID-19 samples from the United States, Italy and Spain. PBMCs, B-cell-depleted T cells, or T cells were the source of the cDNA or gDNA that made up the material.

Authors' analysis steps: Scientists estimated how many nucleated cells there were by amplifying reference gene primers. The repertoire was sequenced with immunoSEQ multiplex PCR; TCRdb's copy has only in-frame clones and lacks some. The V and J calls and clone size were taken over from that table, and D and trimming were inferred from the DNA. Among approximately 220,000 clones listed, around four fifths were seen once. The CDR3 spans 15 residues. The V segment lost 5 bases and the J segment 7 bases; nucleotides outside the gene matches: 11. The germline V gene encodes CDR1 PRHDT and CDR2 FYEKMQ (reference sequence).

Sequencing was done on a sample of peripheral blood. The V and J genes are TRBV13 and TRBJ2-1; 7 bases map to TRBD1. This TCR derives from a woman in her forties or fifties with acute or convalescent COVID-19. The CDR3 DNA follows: TGTGCCAGCAGCCGAGTGGGGACAGCAGAAAATGAGCAGTTCTTC. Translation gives CASSRVGTAENEQFF.